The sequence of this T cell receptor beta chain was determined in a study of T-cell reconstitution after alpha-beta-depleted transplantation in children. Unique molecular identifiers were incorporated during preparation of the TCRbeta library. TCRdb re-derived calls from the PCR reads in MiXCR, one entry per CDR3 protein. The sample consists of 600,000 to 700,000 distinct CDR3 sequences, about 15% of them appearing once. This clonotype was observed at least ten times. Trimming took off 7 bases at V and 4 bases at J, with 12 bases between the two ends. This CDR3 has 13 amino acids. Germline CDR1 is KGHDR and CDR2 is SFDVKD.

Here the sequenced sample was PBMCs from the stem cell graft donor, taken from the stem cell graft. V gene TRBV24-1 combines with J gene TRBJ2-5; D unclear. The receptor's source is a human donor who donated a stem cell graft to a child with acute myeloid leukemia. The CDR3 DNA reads TGTGCCACCAGCTATGGGGTAATAGAGACCCAGTACTTC. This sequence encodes CATSYGVIETQYF.